The 7 T cell receptor beta chains reported below all come from one sample, sequenced in a study of T cell responses to AZD1222 COVID-19 vaccine. Some clones are missing from TCRdb's copy, which holds only in-frame ones; the method was immunoSEQ multiplex PCR. The sample records about 88,000 clones, 92% being singletons. The source was peripheral blood, collected on day 0 of AZD1222 vaccination. Receptor source: an adult in good health.

The CDR3 loop reads CASSPLPRRVGYQPQHF. CDR3 DNA sequence: TGTGCCAGCAGTCCTCTCCCCCGGCGGGTTGGGTATCAGCCCCAGCATTTT. The J gene is TRBJ1-5, the V gene TRBV28; D gene uncertain. The CDR3 contains 17 residues. Germline V lookup: CDR1 MDHEN, CDR2 SYDVKM. V lost 5 bases to trimming and J lost 5 bases, with 22 bases between them.

The chain is built from TRBV27 and TRBJ2-1; 13 positions match TRBD2. The ends lost 6 bases at V and 2 bases at J; junction bases unmatched: 10. CDR1 is MNHEY, CDR2 SMNVEV, per germline (reference sequence). This CDR3 contains 18 residues. The CDR3 DNA follows: TGTGCCAGCAGCCCCGGGACTAGCGGGACGTCCCCCTACAATGAGCAGTTCTTC. Translation gives CASSPGTSGTSPYNEQFF.

The chain is built from TRBV27 and TRBJ1-4, with D possibly being TRBD1 (5 bases). Deletions cut 5 bases from V and 8 bases from J, with 15 bases between. The CDR3 totals 14 residues. The germline V gene encodes CDR1 MNHEY and CDR2 SMNVEV (reference sequence). The CDR3 is CASSDSGGGEKLFF. CDR3 sequence (DNA): TGTGCCAGCAGTGATAGCGGGGGTGGGGAAAAACTGTTTTTT.

The chain is built from TRBV28 and TRBJ1-5; perhaps TRBD1 as D (5 bases). Trimming pared 9 bases from V and 5 bases from J, leaving 5 bases between. The germline gives CDR1 MDHEN, CDR2 SYDVKM. This CDR3 region has 10 residues. The CDR3 region has the DNA TGTGCCAGAGGGGATCAGCCCCAGCATTTT. Encoded protein: CARGDQPQHF.

The DNA for the CDR3 is TGTGCCAGCAGCTTGGGAAGGGAAGGGACGGGCGGCTACACCTTC. It yields the protein CASSLGREGTGGYTF. The gene calls are TRBV5-4 and TRBJ1-2; TRBD1 is a possible D gene (5 bases). Germline assignment: CDR1 SGHNT and CDR2 YYREEE (reference sequence). V lost 0 bases and J lost 8, with 17 bases in between. The CDR3 covers 15 residues.

V gene TRBV9 combines with J gene TRBJ2-5; D tentatively fits TRBD1 or TRBD2 (5 bases each). The V gene's germline CDR1 is SGDLS and CDR2 YYNGEE. The CDR3 has 15 residues. Between the trimmed V and J ends, which lost 0 bases and 5 bases, there was a span of 14 bases. Here the CDR3 DNA reads TGTGCCAGCAGCGTAGTCCCGGGGCCAGGGGAGACCCAGTACTTC. Protein sequence: CASSVVPGPGETQYF.

This clone was picked up a small number of times. The chain links TRBV5-1 to TRBJ2-1; 9 nucleotides line up with TRBD2. The J segment lost 7 bases and the V segment lost 0 bases, leaving 5 bases of the junction unmatched. CDR3 length: 15 residues. Per germline, CDR1 SGHRS and CDR2 YFSETQ. CDR3 coding DNA: TGCGCCAGCAGCTTGGTTAGCGGGAGAGGAAATGAGCAGTTCTTC. Translating gives CASSLVSGRGNEQFF.